Each of the 30 T cell receptor beta chains below was sequenced from the same sample in a study of shared clonotypes between healthy human individuals. This table comes from immunoSEQ multiplex PCR, and its TCRdb copy is limited to in-frame clones, with some not included. Of nearly 600,000 clones in the sample, roughly 95% were seen once. Naive-designated CD8 cells lacked CD45RO, were positively enriched for CCR7, and omitted terminally differentiated effector memory CD45RA+ cells. Sequenced sample: naive CD8+ T cells sorted from blood. Source of these receptors: a woman under 40 in good health.

This chain links TRBV27 with TRBJ2-7, with TRBD1 matching over 8 bases. This CDR3 has 14 amino acids. The J segment lost 4 bases and the V segment lost 2 bases, leaving 4 bases of the junction unmatched. Looked up from germline, CDR1 is MNHEY and CDR2 is SMNVEV (reference sequence). The CDR3 reads CASSLRTGRYEQYF. The CDR3 nucleotides read TGTGCCAGCAGTTTAAGGACAGGGAGATACGAGCAGTACTTC.

The J gene is TRBJ2-7, the V gene TRBV5-1; possible D gene TRBD2, 5 bases. This CDR3 region has 13 residues. Germline CDR1 and CDR2: SGHRS and YFSETQ. Trimming took 6 bases from V and 0 from J, leaving 10 bases between them. The CDR3 region has the DNA TGCGCCAGCACCGGGGATAGCTCCTACGAGCAGTACTTC. It codes for CASTGDSSYEQYF. Looking up the rest from reference TRBV5-1 and TRBJ2-7 gives the full variable domain: KAGVTQTPRYLIKTRGQQVTLSCSPISGHRSVSWYQQTPGQGLQFLFEYFSETQRNKGNFPGRFSGRQFSNSRSEMNVSTLELGDSALYLCASTGDSSYEQYFGPGTRLTVT.

The chain is built from TRBV5-4 and TRBJ2-3; 10 bases align to TRBD2. The germline gives CDR1 SGHNT, CDR2 YYREEE (reference sequence). This CDR3 contains 16 residues. Trimming cost V 4 bases and J 0 bases; bases outside gene matches: 5. The CDR3 is CASSPRLAGSTDTQYF. CDR3 sequence (DNA): TGTGCCAGCAGCCCCCGACTAGCGGGTAGCACAGATACGCAGTATTTT. The whole variable domain, remainder taken from reference TRBV5-4 and TRBJ2-3, is ETGVTQSPTHLIKTRGQQVTLRCSSQSGHNTVSWYQQALGQGPQFIFQYYREEENGRGNFPPRFSGLQFPNYSSELNVNALELDDSALYLCASSPRLAGSTDTQYFGPGTRLTVL.

V gene TRBV7-8 combines with J gene TRBJ1-4, with D uncertain. Germline CDR1 and CDR2: SGHVS and FQNEAQ. V gave up 1 base and J gave up 1 base, with 19 bases separating them. The CDR3 covers 19 residues. CDR3 sequence reads: CASSLGSRWAELTNEKLFF. In DNA form, the CDR3 reads TGTGCCAGCAGCTTAGGGTCTCGATGGGCAGAGCTAACTAATGAAAAACTGTTTTTT.

V gene TRBV9 combines with J gene TRBJ2-1; TRBD2 matches at 7 bases. The trim removed 0 bases at V and 6 bases at J, leaving 3 bases unmatched. The germline gives CDR1 SGDLS, CDR2 YYNGEE. The CDR3 runs 14 residues. The CDR3 spells CASSVGVAGNEQFF. CDR3 coding DNA: TGTGCCAGCAGCGTAGGGGTAGCGGGCAATGAGCAGTTCTTC.

This sequence joins TRBV6-6 and TRBJ1-1; possible D gene TRBD1, 6 bases. Trimming shortened V by 6 bases and J by 13 bases, and 18 bases separated the two germline ends. In germline, CDR1 is MNHNY, CDR2 SVGAGI (reference sequence). The CDR3 extends over 12 amino acids. This CDR3 reads CASSQGGSWGFF. For the CDR3, the DNA is TGTGCCAGCAGCCAAGGGGGATCTTGGGGTTTCTTT.

The chain employs TRBV5-1 and TRBJ2-7; 7 bases are a match to TRBD1. The CDR3 contains 15 residues. Germline V gene lookup returns CDR1 SGHRS and CDR2 YFSETQ. The J segment lost 5 bases and the V segment lost 3 bases, leaving 11 bases of the junction unmatched. CDR3: CASSSSTGPRDEQYF. In nucleotides, the CDR3 is TGCGCCAGCAGCTCGTCGACAGGGCCTAGGGACGAGCAGTACTTC.

CDR3 sequence: CASSLTGQANQPQHF. The CDR3 DNA is TGTGCCAGCAGCTTGACGGGACAGGCTAATCAGCCCCAGCATTTT. The chain uses TRBV7-3 and TRBJ1-5; 8 bases map to TRBD1. The CDR3 has 15 residues. Germline-derived CDR1 and CDR2 are SGHTA and FQGTGA. V gave up 3 bases and J gave up 4 bases; unmatched junction bases: 5.

Comment on this clone: The sample has other DNA sequences that encode this CDR3 too. CDR3 amino acids: CATSGGLADYEQYF. For the CDR3, the DNA is TGTGCCACCAGCGGCGGACTAGCGGACTACGAGCAGTACTTC. The rearrangement joins TRBV15 to TRBJ2-7; 10 nucleotides align to TRBD2. Unmatched junction bases numbered 4, after V lost 5 bases and J lost 3 bases. The V gene's germline CDR1 is LNHNV and CDR2 YYDKDF (reference sequence). This CDR3 is 14 amino acids long.

This sequence joins TRBV6-1 and TRBJ2-4, with 10 positions matching TRBD2. V dropped 2 bases and J dropped 2; count of bases not matched to a gene: 6. Germline assignment: CDR1 MNHNS and CDR2 SASEGT. The CDR3 length is 17 residues. CDR3 bases: TGTGCCAGCAGTGAAACAGCGGGAGGGCCGACCAAAAACATTCAGTACTTC. Translated: CASSETAGGPTKNIQYF.

The chain couples TRBV28 to TRBJ1-2, with TRBD1 matching over 8 bases. Germline V gene data show CDR1 as MDHEN and CDR2 as SYDVKM. The CDR3 runs 14 residues. With 7 bases clipped from V and 4 bases from J, the junction kept 8 bases outside the gene matches. CDR3 DNA sequence: TGTGCCAGCATTGGCAGGGGGCCGAGCTATGGCTACACCTTC. It codes for CASIGRGPSYGYTF.

The chain recombines TRBV27 with TRBJ2-5; tentatively, D is TRBD1 (7 bases). The CDR3 length is 12 residues. CDR1 and CDR2 (germline): MNHEY, SMNVEV (reference sequence). Trimming took off 8 bases at V and 5 bases at J, with 12 bases between the two ends. The CDR3 nucleotides are TGTGCCAGCGGGGCAGGGGGGGAGACCCAGTACTTC. This translates into CASGAGGETQYF.

The chain has TRBV11-2 and TRBJ1-2; D is undetermined. The V end lost 0 bases, the J end lost 3 bases, and 5 bases lay between the germline ends. The germline gives CDR1 SGHAT, CDR2 FQNNGV. The CDR3 is 13 amino acids. The CDR3 sequence is CASSLDRDYGYTF. The CDR3 DNA follows: TGTGCCAGCAGCTTAGACAGAGACTATGGCTACACCTTC.

The V gene is TRBV9, the J gene TRBJ2-5; tentative D call: TRBD2 (6 bases). Trimming took 0 bases from V and 13 from J, leaving 7 bases between them. Germline assignment: CDR1 SGDLS and CDR2 YYNGEE. The CDR3 covers 10 residues. CDR3 amino acids: CASSVGRGYF. The CDR3 nucleotides are TGTGCCAGCAGCGTAGGGCGGGGGTACTTC.

The chain couples TRBV13 to TRBJ2-7; 9 positions agree with TRBD2. Germline trimming cut 3 bases from V and 7 bases from J; bases unmatched to any gene: 10. The CDR3 extends over 15 amino acids. Germline assignment: CDR1 PRHDT and CDR2 FYEKMQ (reference sequence). The CDR3 here is CASSFRREGLGEQYF. Here the CDR3 DNA reads TGTGCCAGCAGCTTCAGGCGGGAGGGCCTGGGGGAGCAGTACTTC.

The chain couples TRBV5-1 to TRBJ1-4, with 7 positions matching TRBD1. V shed 0 bases and J 5 bases; nucleotides not matched to a gene: 13. The CDR3 runs to 18 residues. Germline values: CDR1 SGHRS, CDR2 YFSETQ. Written as DNA, the CDR3 is TGCGCCAGCAGCTTGGATCTTCGAGACAGGGTCATCAATGAAAAACTGTTTTTT. It encodes CASSLDLRDRVINEKLFF.

The V and J genes are TRBV4-1 and TRBJ1-1; a weak D match, TRBD1 (5 bases). Trimming pared 0 bases from V and 3 bases from J, leaving 11 bases between. Germline CDR1 and CDR2: MGHRA and YSYEKL. This CDR3 is built from 15 residues. The CDR3: CASSQESGRDTEAFF. The CDR3 DNA follows: TGCGCCAGCAGCCAAGAATCGGGCAGGGACACTGAAGCTTTCTTT.

The rearrangement uses TRBV20-1 and TRBJ2-1, with TRBD2 as a possible D gene (6 bases). V lost 8 bases to trimming and J lost 10 bases, with 15 bases between them. CDR3 length: 11 amino acids. Germline CDR1 reads DFQATT; CDR2 reads SNEGSKA (reference sequence). The CDR3 protein is CSSPGVGEQFF. DNA for the CDR3: TGCAGTTCGCCGGGGGTCGGGGAGCAGTTCTTC.

Note on this clone: Other DNA sequences in this sample translate to the same CDR3. J is TRBJ2-7 and V is TRBV6-5; 10 positions agree with TRBD1. The trim removed 2 bases at V and 4 bases at J, leaving 2 bases unmatched. In germline, CDR1 is MNHEY, CDR2 SVGAGI. The CDR3 length is 14 residues. The DNA for the CDR3 is TGTGCCAGCAGTTACCGGGACAGGGGTTACGAGCAGTACTTC. This gives the protein CASSYRDRGYEQYF.

The rearrangement uses TRBV27 and TRBJ2-2; D not resolved. The CDR3 has 16 amino acids. Germline CDR1 MNHEY, CDR2 SMNVEV (reference sequence). V lost 7 bases and J lost 6, with 21 bases in between. CDR3 bases: TGTGCCAGCACCTTGGGGTTTGGGGAAGTGCCCGGGGAGCTGTTTTTT. This gives the protein CASTLGFGEVPGELFF.

The chain combines TRBV4-1 with TRBJ1-2; no definite D call. Trimming removed 1 base from V and 8 bases from J, with 8 bases in between. The CDR3 contains 12 residues. CDR1 MGHRA and CDR2 YSYEKL come from the germline V gene. In DNA, the CDR3 is TGCGCCAGCAGCCAAGCTAAGGGAGGCTACACCTTC. This codes for CASSQAKGGYTF.

This rearrangement joins TRBV11-2 to TRBJ2-7, with 11 nucleotides matching TRBD1. After removal of 3 bases from V and 5 bases from J, the junction contained 6 bases not matched to a gene. The CDR3 is 15 amino acids. The germline CDR1 and CDR2 sequences are SGHAT and FQNNGV. The CDR3, as DNA: TGTGCCAGCAGCTTCCCGGACAGGGGGCCTCACGAGCAGTACTTC. It yields the protein CASSFPDRGPHEQYF. The full variable domain, rest sourced from reference TRBV11-2 and TRBJ2-7, is EAGVAQSPRYKIIEKRQSVAFWCNPISGHATLYWYQQILGQGPKLLIQFQNNGVVDDSQLPKDRFSAERLKGVDSTLKIQPAKLEDSAVYLCASSFPDRGPHEQYFGPGTRLTVT.

This chain connects TRBV6-5 to TRBJ1-1; 9 bases match TRBD1. V shed 4 bases, J shed 3 bases, and the junction held 6 bases outside the gene matches. Germline CDR1 is MNHEY and CDR2 is SVGAGI. There are 15 residues in the CDR3. The DNA of the CDR3 is TGTGCCAGCAGTTGGACACAGGGGGCGGACACTGAAGCTTTCTTT. Translated: CASSWTQGADTEAFF.

V usage is TRBV28 and J usage is TRBJ2-7; 8 bases line up with TRBD2. The germline CDR1 and CDR2 sequences are MDHEN and SYDVKM. V was clipped by 6 bases and J by 6 bases; unmatched bases: 7. CDR3 size: 13 residues. CDR3 sequence: CASSPGLGAEQYF. For the CDR3, the DNA is TGTGCCAGCAGCCCGGGACTAGGGGCCGAGCAGTACTTC.

The chain is built from TRBV28 and TRBJ1-2; 8 bases are shared with TRBD1. CDR1 MDHEN and CDR2 SYDVKM come from the germline V gene. Germline trimming cut 11 bases from V and 14 bases from J; bases unmatched to any gene: 16. This CDR3 spans 12 amino acids. DNA for the CDR3: TGTGCCGAATCTACCCAAAAGGACAGGGTAACCTTC. It translates to CAESTQKDRVTF.

V and J are TRBV6-5 and TRBJ2-1; TRBD2 matches 7 bases. Germline loops: CDR1 MNHEY, CDR2 SVGAGI. Unmatched junction bases numbered 6, after V lost 4 bases and J lost 0 bases. CDR3 length: 16 residues. CDR3 sequence: CASSLWEGSSYNEQFF. Written as DNA, the CDR3 is TGTGCCAGCAGTTTGTGGGAGGGGAGCTCCTACAATGAGCAGTTCTTC.

The count of this clone is one. The chain carries TRBV28 and TRBJ2-1; unclear D gene. The germline CDR1 and CDR2 sequences are MDHEN and SYDVKM. The germline V and J ends were trimmed by 4 bases and 3 bases, with 10 bases remaining between them. This CDR3 comprises 14 residues. The CDR3: CASSSMLGYNEQFF. DNA of the CDR3: TGTGCCAGCAGTTCTATGTTAGGCTACAATGAGCAGTTCTTC.

The sample holds one count of this clone. The chain combines TRBV11-2 with TRBJ2-4; D perhaps matches TRBD1 (5 bases). The CDR3 length is 16 residues. From germline, CDR1 is SGHAT and CDR2 FQNNGV. V gave up 1 base and J gave up 1 base, with 11 bases separating them. CDR3 amino acids: CASSLGAGRAKNIQYF. The CDR3, as DNA: TGTGCCAGCAGCTTAGGAGCAGGGCGGGCCAAAAACATTCAGTACTTC.

V gene TRBV14 combines with J gene TRBJ2-3; 7 bases line up with TRBD1. Germline assignment: CDR1 SGHDN and CDR2 FVKESK. This CDR3 contains 16 residues. After removal of 4 bases from V and 1 base from J, the junction contained 8 bases not matched to a gene. CDR3 residues: CASSLGTEWGTDTQYF. The CDR3 nucleotides are TGTGCCAGCAGCCTTGGGACAGAATGGGGCACAGATACGCAGTATTTT.

J is TRBJ1-1 and V is TRBV27, with D perhaps TRBD1 (6 bases). Trimming removed 5 bases at V and 3 bases at J, with 10 bases between. The CDR3 is made up of 13 amino acids. The germline V gene has CDR1 MNHEY and CDR2 SMNVEV (reference sequence). The DNA for the CDR3 is TGTGCCAGCAGTCAGGGGTGGGACACTGAAGCTTTCTTT. As protein: CASSQGWDTEAFF.